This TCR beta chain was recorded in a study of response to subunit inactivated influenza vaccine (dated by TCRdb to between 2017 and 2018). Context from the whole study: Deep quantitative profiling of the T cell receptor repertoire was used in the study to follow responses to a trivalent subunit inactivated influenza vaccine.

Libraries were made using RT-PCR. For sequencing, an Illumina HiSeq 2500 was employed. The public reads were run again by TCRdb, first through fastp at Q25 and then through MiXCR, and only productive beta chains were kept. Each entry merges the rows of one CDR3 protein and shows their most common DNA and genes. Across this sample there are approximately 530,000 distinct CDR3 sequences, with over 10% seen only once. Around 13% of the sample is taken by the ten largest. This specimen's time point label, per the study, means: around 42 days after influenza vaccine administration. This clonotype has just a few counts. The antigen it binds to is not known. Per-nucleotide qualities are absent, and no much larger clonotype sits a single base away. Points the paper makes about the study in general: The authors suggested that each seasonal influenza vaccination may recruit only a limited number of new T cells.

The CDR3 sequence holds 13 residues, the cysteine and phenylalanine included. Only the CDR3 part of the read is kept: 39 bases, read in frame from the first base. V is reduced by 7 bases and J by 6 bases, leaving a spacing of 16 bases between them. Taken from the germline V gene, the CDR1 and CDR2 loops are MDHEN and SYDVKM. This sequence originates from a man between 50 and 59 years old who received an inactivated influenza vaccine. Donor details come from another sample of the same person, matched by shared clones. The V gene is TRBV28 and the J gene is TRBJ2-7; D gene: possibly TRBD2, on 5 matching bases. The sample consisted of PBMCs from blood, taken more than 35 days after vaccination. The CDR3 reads CASTPPGFFEQYF. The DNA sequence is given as TGTGCCAGCACCCCCCCGGGGTTCTTCGAGCAGTACTTC.